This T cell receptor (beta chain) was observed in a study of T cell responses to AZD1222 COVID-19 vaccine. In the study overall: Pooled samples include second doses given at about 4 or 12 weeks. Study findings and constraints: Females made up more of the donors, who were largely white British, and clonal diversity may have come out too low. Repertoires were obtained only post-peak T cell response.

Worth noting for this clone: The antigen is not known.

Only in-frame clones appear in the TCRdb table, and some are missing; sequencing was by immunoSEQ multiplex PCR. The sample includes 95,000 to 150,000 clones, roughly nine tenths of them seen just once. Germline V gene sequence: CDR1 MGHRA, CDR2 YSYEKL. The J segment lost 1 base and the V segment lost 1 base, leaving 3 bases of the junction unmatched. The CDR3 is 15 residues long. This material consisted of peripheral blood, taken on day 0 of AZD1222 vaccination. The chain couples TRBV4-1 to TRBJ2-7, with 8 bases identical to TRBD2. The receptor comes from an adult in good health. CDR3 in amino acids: CASSQVLAASYEQYF. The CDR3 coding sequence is TGCGCCAGCAGCCAAGTACTAGCGGCATCCTACGAGCAGTACTTC.